This TCR beta chain was profiled in a study of beta chain features in type 1 diabetes. Study-wide findings and caveats: Type 1 diabetes patients had TCRB CDR3s that were shorter (moderately but significantly so) in all four CD4+ subsets. PCR might favor shorter templates, equally in patients and controls.

With respect to this clone: Its matching antigen is unknown.

Using CD45RO/CCR7/CD25/CD127/CD95/CD27, CD4+ naive, central memory, regulatory and stem cell-like memory cells were sorted. Germline CDR1 MNHEY, CDR2 SVGAGI. Trimming shortened V by 5 bases and J by 7 bases, and 15 bases separated the two germline ends. The CDR3 runs to 14 residues. All of the isolated RNA was reverse transcribed, so expressed TCRB transcripts were sequenced. Each sample of naive, central memory or regulatory T cells had, on average, about 3.57 million reads. Method: immunoSEQ multiplex PCR; TCRdb's copy keeps in-frame clones and lacks some. Of under 800,000 clones in the sample, roughly 15% were seen once.

The J gene is TRBJ2-1, the V gene TRBV6-5; TRBD2 is a possible D gene (7 bases). The source of this sequence is a man between 18 and 29 years old in good health. The specimen sequenced was naive CD4+ T cells from blood. As DNA, the CDR3 is TGTGCCAGCAGTGGGCGGGGGCGGATGAATGAGCAGTTCTTC. Translating it yields CASSGRGRMNEQFF.